This T cell receptor (beta chain) was profiled in a study of blood T cell repertoires in COVID-19. Study summary: Sites in the United States, Italy and Spain provided acute and convalescent COVID-19 samples. In each case, the material was cDNA or gDNA derived from T cells, B-cell-depleted T cells, or PBMCs.

V lost 1 base and J 5 bases, leaving 14 bases between the germline ends. The CDR3 spans 15 residues. CDR1 is MGHDK, CDR2 SYGVNS, per germline. In the original workflow: For nucleated cells, counts were estimated from reference gene primer amplification. The protocol was immunoSEQ multiplex PCR, while the TCRdb copy is restricted to in-frame clones and leaves out a portion. V, J and clone size were drawn from that table, and D and trimming were deduced from the DNA. The table lists roughly 350,000 clones, 85% to 90% of them singletons. The origin of this receptor is a woman in her 50s with COVID-19, enrolled during active disease. Sequenced sample: peripheral blood. The chain joins TRBV25-1 to TRBJ2-5; a weak D match, TRBD2 (5 bases). CDR3 sequence: CASSESGKRVETQYF. The CDR3 region has the DNA TGTGCCAGCAGTGAATCCGGGAAGAGGGTGGAGACCCAGTACTTC.